This entry features one T cell receptor (beta chain) sequence. These data are taken from a study of identical twins. One entry per CDR3 protein, called by TCRdb with MiXCR from the 5' RACE reads. The profile covers around 450,000 distinct CDR3 sequences, with about 14% appearing a single time and approximately 0.52% taken by the ten largest. V was shortened by 3 bases and J by 4 bases, with 9 bases between the two germline ends. This CDR3 spans 12 amino acids. The germline gives CDR1 DFQATT, CDR2 SNEGSKA (reference sequence). The same data also went into a second study, on yellow fever vaccine responses in identical twins.

The sequencing sample was made of CD4+ T cells sorted from blood. The sequence was collected from a woman aged 18-35 years in good health. The chain combines TRBV20-1 with TRBJ1-2; possible D gene TRBD1, 5 bases. CDR3 amino acids: CSARGTAYGYTF. In DNA form, the CDR3 reads TGCAGTGCTAGGGGGACGGCCTATGGCTACACCTTC.